The 20 T cell receptor beta chains in this list originate from one sample, sequenced in a study of blood T cell repertoires in COVID-19. TCRdb's copy holds only in-frame clones and misses some; the assay was immunoSEQ multiplex PCR. The table shows some 33,000 clones, with approximately 85% occurring only once. Sequencing was done on a sample of peripheral blood. The source of these receptors is a human donor in a cohort sampled during active COVID-19.

The gene calls are TRBV12-5 and TRBJ2-3; possible D gene TRBD2, 5 bases. CDR3 length equals 17 residues. CDR1 is LGHNT, CDR2 FRNRAP, per germline. The V end was cut by 5 bases, the J end by 0 bases, with 18 bases between. CDR3 protein: CASGPSSGGTSTDTQYF. The DNA of the CDR3 is TGTGCTAGTGGTCCCTCCTCCGGAGGCACTAGCACAGATACGCAGTATTTT.

This clone is medium-sized. This rearrangement joins TRBV11-3 to TRBJ1-1; no firm D call. This CDR3 has 13 residues. V dropped 1 base and J dropped 3 bases, with 6 bases sitting between them. Germline V gene sequence: CDR1 SGHNT, CDR2 YENEEA. The CDR3 sequence is CASSLGVHTEAFF. The CDR3 DNA is TGTGCCAGCAGCTTAGGAGTGCACACTGAAGCTTTCTTT.

The chain uses TRBV29-1 and TRBJ2-7, with TRBD1 matching over 7 bases. Germline trimming cut 4 bases from V and 2 bases from J; bases unmatched to any gene: 17. The CDR3 consists of 17 residues. CDR1 SQVTM and CDR2 ANQGSEA come from the germline V gene. CDR3 sequence reads: CSVGVIGQALVPYEQYF. The CDR3 bases are TGCAGCGTTGGAGTAATCGGACAGGCCCTCGTACCCTACGAGCAGTACTTC.

The chain recombines TRBV10-3 with TRBJ2-2; 7 bases fit TRBD2. This CDR3 comprises 16 residues. The germline V gene encodes CDR1 ENHRY and CDR2 SYGVKD. With V trimmed by 3 bases and J by 5 bases, 9 bases remained unmatched. The CDR3 sequence: CAISDLEGGPTGELFF. The CDR3 DNA is TGTGCCATCAGTGATCTCGAGGGAGGGCCGACCGGGGAGCTGTTTTTT.

The chain links TRBV29-1 to TRBJ2-2, with 8 nucleotides matching TRBD1. The germline V gene has CDR1 SQVTM and CDR2 ANQGSEA. The CDR3 length is 13 residues. V lost 7 bases, J lost 1 base, and 2 bases stayed unmatched. The CDR3 sequence: CSGGTGNTGELFF. DNA of the CDR3: TGCAGCGGCGGGACAGGGAACACCGGGGAGCTGTTTTTT.

V usage is TRBV21-1 and J usage is TRBJ2-5; the table's TRBD1 call for D was not verified on the DNA. TRBV21-1 is shown as a pseudogene. This CDR3 contains 12 residues. The CDR3 sequence is CASKGQKETQYF. DNA for the CDR3: TGTGCCAGCAAGGGGCAGAAAGAGACCCAGTACTTC.

CDR3 protein: CASSLRTPGDTDTQYF. The DNA for the CDR3 is TGTGCCAGCAGCTTACGAACCCCTGGAGACACAGATACGCAGTATTTT. This rearrangement joins TRBV11-1 to TRBJ2-3; D is undetermined. Trimming removed 2 bases at V and 2 bases at J, with 14 bases between. This CDR3 comprises 16 residues. Per the germline V gene, CDR1 is SGHAT and CDR2 is FQDESV (reference sequence).

This clone was seen only once. This chain uses TRBV7-6 with TRBJ2-3, with TRBD2 as a possible D gene (6 bases). The V gene lost 4 bases and the J gene lost 1 base, with 18 bases spanning the gap. CDR3 length equals 17 residues. From germline, CDR1 is SGHVS and CDR2 FNYEAQ. Here the CDR3 reads CASSSGEGVPGTDTQYF. In DNA, the CDR3 is TGTGCCAGCAGCTCGGGGGAAGGGGTGCCGGGCACAGATACGCAGTATTTT. The entire variable domain, with the rest obtained from reference TRBV7-6 and TRBJ2-3, is as follows: GAGVSQSPRYKVTKRGQDVALRCDPISGHVSLYWYRQALGQGPEFLTYFNYEAQQDKSGLPNDRFSAERPEGSISTLTIQRTEQRDSAMYRCASSSGEGVPGTDTQYFGPGTRLTVL.

The table lists this clone with a few counts. The rearrangement joins TRBV5-1 to TRBJ1-5; D ambiguous. V was shortened by 0 bases and J by 5 bases, with 9 bases between the two germline ends. The length of the CDR3 is 14 residues. Germline V gene sequence: CDR1 SGHRS, CDR2 YFSETQ. CDR3 in amino acids: CASSLGEADQPQHF. In DNA, the CDR3 is TGCGCCAGCAGCTTGGGGGAAGCGGATCAGCCCCAGCATTTT.

The gene calls are TRBV4-1 and TRBJ2-1; possibly TRBD1 for D (6 bases). Trimming pared 1 base from V and 2 bases from J, leaving 9 bases between. Germline-derived CDR1 and CDR2 are MGHRA and YSYEKL. The CDR3 loop spans 15 amino acids. CDR3 sequence reads: CASSQGRDTYNEQFF. The CDR3 coding sequence is TGCGCCAGCAGCCAAGGCCGGGACACCTACAATGAGCAGTTCTTC.

CDR3 in amino acids: CAISGVETGGFSTNEKLFF. CDR3 in DNA: TGTGCCATCAGTGGGGTAGAGACAGGGGGTTTTTCAACTAATGAAAAACTGTTTTTT. This sequence joins TRBV10-3 and TRBJ1-4; TRBD1 matches at 9 bases. The CDR3 runs to 19 residues. Germline CDR1 and CDR2: ENHRY and SYGVKD. The J segment lost 0 bases and the V segment lost 4 bases, leaving 12 bases of the junction unmatched.

The genes are TRBV5-1 and TRBJ2-7, with a tentative D call TRBD1 (6 bases). The CDR3 has 15 residues. Germline values: CDR1 SGHRS, CDR2 YFSETQ. Trimming left V 2 bases short and J 0 bases short, with 12 bases between. Here the CDR3 reads CASSLGQLSSYEQYF. The DNA for the CDR3 is TGCGCCAGCAGCTTAGGACAGCTAAGCTCCTACGAGCAGTACTTC.

The chain carries TRBV5-4 and TRBJ2-2; 10 bases fit TRBD1. This CDR3 region has 17 residues. Unmatched junction bases numbered 8, after V lost 0 bases and J lost 6 bases. Germline CDR1 SGHNT, CDR2 YYREEE (reference sequence). The CDR3 here is CASSLAGQGVLAGELFF. In DNA form, the CDR3 reads TGTGCCAGCAGCTTGGCTGGACAGGGGGTTCTGGCCGGGGAGCTGTTTTTT.

For the CDR3, the DNA is TGTGCCAGCAGTTGGGGGGGCGGATTTGTAGCAGATACGCAGTATTTT. It codes for CASSWGGGFVADTQYF. This rearrangement joins TRBV2 to TRBJ2-3; a weak D match, TRBD2 (7 bases). Looked up from germline, CDR1 is SNHLY and CDR2 is FYNNEI. The CDR3 has 16 residues. The germline V and J ends were trimmed by 5 bases and 4 bases, with 19 bases remaining between them.

The V and J genes are TRBV6-6 and TRBJ2-6; no definite D call. The CDR3 length is 15 residues. The germline V gene encodes CDR1 MNHNY and CDR2 SVGAGI (reference sequence). The germline V and J ends were trimmed by 5 bases and 1 base, with 9 bases remaining between them. The CDR3 is CASSPLFSGANVLTF. In DNA, the CDR3 is TGTGCCAGCAGTCCCCTTTTTTCTGGGGCCAACGTCCTGACTTTC.

V and J are TRBV5-1 and TRBJ1-1, with D hard to call. V lost 0 bases, J lost 1 base, and 7 bases lay in between. The germline V gene encodes CDR1 SGHRS and CDR2 YFSETQ. The CDR3 extends over 14 amino acids. This CDR3 is CASSLGPGNTEAFF. DNA of the CDR3: TGCGCCAGCAGCTTGGGCCCCGGGAACACTGAAGCTTTCTTT.

The chain uses TRBV20-1 and TRBJ2-3, with TRBD1 matching over 8 bases. CDR1 and CDR2 (germline): DFQATT, SNEGSKA (reference sequence). V lost 3 bases and J lost 1; bases outside the gene matches: 15. The CDR3 has 18 residues. The CDR3 reads CSASGGRGRIRGTDTQYF. In DNA, the CDR3 is TGCAGTGCTAGTGGGGGCAGGGGGCGAATTAGAGGCACAGATACGCAGTATTTT.

This chain joins TRBV11-2 and TRBJ1-6; 8 nucleotides line up with TRBD1. The length of the CDR3 is 16 residues. CDR1 and CDR2 (germline): SGHAT, FQNNGV. The trim removed 0 bases at V and 7 bases at J, leaving 5 bases unmatched. CDR3 in amino acids: CASSLDGTGVNSPLHF. The CDR3 region has the DNA TGTGCCAGCAGCTTAGACGGGACAGGAGTAAATTCACCCCTCCACTTT.

V and J are TRBV12-3 or TRBV12-4 and TRBJ1-5, with unresolved D. V dropped 7 bases and J dropped 4 bases, with 8 bases sitting between them. The CDR3 extends over 12 amino acids. CDR3 loop: CASKTSNQPQHF. The CDR3 DNA follows: TGTGCCAGCAAGACATCTAATCAGCCCCAGCATTTT.

The V gene is TRBV6-5, the J gene TRBJ1-1; a weak D match, TRBD1 (6 bases). The V end was cut by 7 bases, the J end by 3 bases, with 9 bases between. Germline assignment: CDR1 MNHEY and CDR2 SVGAGI. The CDR3 covers 12 residues. The CDR3: CASTAGDTEAFF. Written as DNA, the CDR3 is TGTGCCAGCACGGCAGGGGACACTGAAGCTTTCTTT.